This entry lists 5 T cell receptor beta chains sequenced from one sample in a study of blood T cell repertoires in COVID-19. Assay: immunoSEQ multiplex PCR; the TCRdb copy retains only in-frame clones and omits some. Of fewer than 350,000 clones listed, 75% to 90% are singletons. The sample was PBMCs or T cells enriched from blood (not recorded which). The receptors here all came from a woman aged 25 to 39 who had been exposed to COVID-19.

The chain has TRBV9 and TRBJ1-1; no reliable D call. This CDR3 is 15 amino acids long. CDR1 is SGDLS and CDR2 is YYNGEE in the germline V gene. Deletions cut 3 bases from V and 1 base from J, with 13 bases between. The CDR3 coding sequence is TGTGCCAGCAGCGGGCATTTGGAGGCGAACACTGAAGCTTTCTTT. Translated, it gives CASSGHLEANTEAFF.

The rearrangement uses TRBV19 and TRBJ2-7; no clear D. This CDR3 is built from 17 residues. The germline gives CDR1 LNHDA, CDR2 SQIVND (reference sequence). V lost 0 bases to trimming and J lost 4 bases, with 19 bases between them. This CDR3 is CASSIDGNSYGGYEQYF. The CDR3 DNA reads as TGTGCCAGTAGTATAGATGGAAACAGCTACGGTGGGTACGAGCAGTACTTC.

The J gene is TRBJ2-7, the V gene TRBV28, with D perhaps matching TRBD1 (5 bases). This CDR3 is built from 13 residues. Germline V gene sequence: CDR1 MDHEN, CDR2 SYDVKM. V was clipped by 5 bases and J by 3 bases, with 11 bases between them. The CDR3: CASSGDRLYEQYF. The CDR3 DNA sequence: TGTGCCAGCAGTGGAGACAGACTCTACGAGCAGTACTTC.

This chain links TRBV28 with TRBJ1-1, with 7 positions matching TRBD1. The CDR3 covers 13 residues. The V gene's germline CDR1 is MDHEN and CDR2 SYDVKM. J gave up 5 bases and V 5 bases, and 5 bases lay outside the gene matches. This chain's CDR3 is CASSEGQLTEAFF. CDR3 sequence (DNA): TGTGCCAGCAGTGAGGGACAGTTAACTGAAGCTTTCTTT.

The table lists this clone with a count of one. The rearrangement links TRBV6-2 or TRBV6-3 to TRBJ1-2; no reliable D call. The germline CDR1 and CDR2 sequences are MNHEY and SVGEGT. CDR3 length: 13 amino acids. Trimming took 6 bases from V and 8 from J, leaving 16 bases between them. The DNA for the CDR3 is TGTGCCAGCAGCCAATCGCGGGGAAAAGGCTACACCTTC. Translated: CASSQSRGKGYTF.